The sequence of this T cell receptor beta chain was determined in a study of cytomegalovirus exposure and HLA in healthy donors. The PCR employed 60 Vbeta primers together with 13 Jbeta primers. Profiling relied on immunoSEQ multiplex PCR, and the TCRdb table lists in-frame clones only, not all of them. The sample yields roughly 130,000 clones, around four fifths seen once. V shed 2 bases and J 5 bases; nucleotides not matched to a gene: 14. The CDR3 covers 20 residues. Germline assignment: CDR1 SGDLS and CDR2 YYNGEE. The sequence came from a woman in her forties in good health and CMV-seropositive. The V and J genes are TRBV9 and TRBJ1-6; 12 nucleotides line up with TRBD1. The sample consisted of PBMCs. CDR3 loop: CASSVGLGTGGSLNNSPLHF. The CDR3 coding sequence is TGTGCCAGCAGCGTGGGATTGGGGACAGGGGGCTCTTTAAATAATTCACCCCTCCACTTT.